These 4 T cell receptor beta chains share one sample of origin, sequenced in a study of T cell changes during pregnancy in multiple sclerosis. Using immunoSEQ multiplex PCR, the repertoire was profiled, and TCRdb retains in-frame clones only, with some absent. The sample consists of under 100,000 clones, about 91% of them appearing once. Sequenced here: peripheral blood, sampled in the first trimester of pregnancy. The receptor set was obtained from a female donor in good health, enrolled as a control in a pregnancy study.

This clone appeared many times. The CDR3 bases are TGTGCCAGCAGCTTAGGGGCCTATCAGCCCCAGCATTTT. The encoded protein is CASSLGAYQPQHF. J is TRBJ1-5 and V is TRBV7-3; D might be TRBD1 (5 bases). The CDR3 has 13 residues. V lost 2 bases and J lost 5, with 7 bases in between. Germline V gene lookup returns CDR1 SGHTA and CDR2 FQGTGA.

The V call is TRBV19, the J call TRBJ1-1; unclear D gene. V was clipped by 7 bases and J by 3 bases, with 12 bases between them. The CDR3 runs to 13 residues. Germline V gene data show CDR1 as LNHDA and CDR2 as SQIVND (reference sequence). CDR3 bases: TGTGCCAGTATGGTTGAGAGGGACACTGAAGCTTTCTTT. Protein: CASMVERDTEAFF.

The chain is built from TRBV7-9 and TRBJ1-2; TRBD1 might be the D (6 bases). The CDR3 is 13 amino acids. V lost 4 bases and J lost 8, with 14 bases in between. Per the germline V gene, CDR1 is SEHNR and CDR2 is FQNEAQ (reference sequence). CDR3 nucleotides: TGTGCCAGCAGCTCTTACAGGGAGTACGGCTACACCTTC. It translates to CASSSYREYGYTF. Together with reference TRBV7-9 and TRBJ1-2, the CDR3 gives the full variable domain: DTGVSQNPRHKITKRGQNVTFRCDPISEHNRLYWYRQTLGQGPEFLTYFQNEAQLEKSRLLSDRFSAERPKGSFSTLEIQRTEQGDSAMYLCASSSYREYGYTFGSGTRLTVV.

V gene TRBV19 combines with J gene TRBJ1-1; no definite D call. Germline CDR1 reads LNHDA; CDR2 reads SQIVND (reference sequence). V was cut by 1 base and J by 4 bases, with 10 bases left in between. CDR3 size: 14 residues. Here the CDR3 reads CASSIAPAGTEAFF. CDR3 in DNA: TGTGCCAGTAGTATAGCCCCTGCGGGCACTGAAGCTTTCTTT. Full variable domain (outside the CDR3, taken from reference TRBV19 and TRBJ1-1): DGGITQSPKYLFRKEGQNVTLSCEQNLNHDAMYWYRQDPGQGLRLIYYSQIVNDFQKGDIAEGYSVSREKKESFPLTVTSAQKNPTAFYLCASSIAPAGTEAFFGQGTRLTVV.